Presented here are 26 T cell receptor beta chains from one specimen sequenced in a study of OX40 agonist ivuxolimab in advanced cancers. Data came from immunoSEQ multiplex PCR; TCRdb stores just in-frame clones and leaves some out. The data show more than 70,000 clones, with roughly nine tenths seen just once and 1.5% to 2% held by the top ten. The specimen comprised CD4+ or CD8+ T cells sorted from blood, sampled in a trial of the OX40 agonist ivuxolimab. Every receptor here comes from an adult with an advanced solid tumor such as melanoma, head and neck, liver or kidney cancer.

The chain combines TRBV7-2 with TRBJ2-5; D may be TRBD1 or TRBD2 (5 bases each). The CDR3 totals 16 residues. V was pared by 1 base and J by 1 base, with 13 bases between. The germline V gene has CDR1 SGHTA and CDR2 FQGNSA. The chain's CDR3 is CASSLVSGTPQETQYF. The CDR3 DNA reads as TGTGCCAGCAGCTTAGTATCTGGGACCCCCCAAGAGACCCAGTACTTC. The full variable domain, in which reference TRBV7-2 and TRBJ2-5 provide the parts outside the CDR3, is GAGVSQSPSNKVTEKGKDVELRCDPISGHTALYWYRQSLGQGLEFLIYFQGNSAPDKSGLPSDRFSAERTGGSVSTLTIQRTQQEDSAVYLCASSLVSGTPQETQYFGPGTRLLVL.

The chain employs TRBV20-1 and TRBJ2-4; the D is unclear. Germline V gene data show CDR1 as DFQATT and CDR2 as SNEGSKA (reference sequence). This CDR3 has 11 residues. V lost 5 bases and J lost 6, with 8 bases in between. CDR3 in amino acids: CSAPRINIQYF. The CDR3 nucleotides read TGCAGTGCTCCGCGGATAAACATTCAGTACTTC.

This chain uses TRBV28 with TRBJ1-1; no firm D call. Germline V CDR1 and CDR2: MDHEN, SYDVKM. The V end was cut by 7 bases, the J end by 5 bases, with 20 bases between. There are 15 residues in the CDR3. The CDR3 DNA reads as TGTGCCAGCAACGCCCTGCCAGTGGGAGGAACTGAAGCTTTCTTT. It specifies CASNALPVGGTEAFF.

The rearrangement joins TRBV25-1 to TRBJ1-1; 8 bases line up with TRBD1. J gave up 6 bases and V 3 bases, and 9 bases lay outside the gene matches. The length of the CDR3 is 15 residues. CDR1 and CDR2 from the germline V gene are MGHDK and SYGVNS. CDR3 loop: CASSETLTGGAEAFF. DNA for the CDR3: TGTGCCAGCAGTGAGACCCTTACAGGGGGGGCTGAAGCTTTCTTT. Complete variable domain (other parts from reference TRBV25-1 and TRBJ1-1): EADIYQTPRYLVIGTGKKITLECSQTMGHDKMYWYQQDPGMELHLIHYSYGVNSTEKGDLSSESTVSRIRTEHFPLTLESARPSHTSQYLCASSETLTGGAEAFFGQGTRLTVV.

V usage is TRBV5-1 and J usage is TRBJ2-7, with 7 bases matching TRBD2. The CDR3 runs 16 residues. The J segment lost 5 bases and the V segment lost 5 bases, leaving 16 bases of the junction unmatched. Germline-derived CDR1 and CDR2 are SGHRS and YFSETQ. CDR3 DNA sequence: TGCGCCAGCAGAGTCCACGGGGTCAGGGCGGGGGACGAGCAGTACTTC. Encoded protein: CASRVHGVRAGDEQYF. The complete variable domain, with remaining parts taken from reference TRBV5-1 and TRBJ2-7, reads KAGVTQTPRYLIKTRGQQVTLSCSPISGHRSVSWYQQTPGQGLQFLFEYFSETQRNKGNFPGRFSGRQFSNSRSEMNVSTLELGDSALYLCASRVHGVRAGDEQYFGPGTRLTVT.

V usage is TRBV5-1 and J usage is TRBJ2-7; the D is unclear. This CDR3 has 13 residues. Trimming shortened V by 4 bases and J by 5 bases, and 13 bases separated the two germline ends. Germline CDR1 SGHRS, CDR2 YFSETQ. CDR3 sequence: CASSLPLSDEQYF. CDR3 nucleotide sequence: TGCGCCAGCAGCCTCCCTCTCAGCGACGAGCAGTACTTC. The whole variable domain, remainder taken from reference TRBV5-1 and TRBJ2-7, is KAGVTQTPRYLIKTRGQQVTLSCSPISGHRSVSWYQQTPGQGLQFLFEYFSETQRNKGNFPGRFSGRQFSNSRSEMNVSTLELGDSALYLCASSLPLSDEQYFGPGTRLTVT.

This clone was seen a single time. The V and J genes are TRBV14 and TRBJ2-2, with 9 bases aligning to TRBD2. The CDR3 loop spans 16 amino acids. The junction had 9 bases not matched to a gene; V was cut back by 4 bases and J by 6 bases. Germline V gene sequence: CDR1 SGHDN, CDR2 FVKESK. The CDR3 coding sequence is TGTGCCAGCAGCCCGCGCCTAGCGGGAAACTCCGGGGAGCTGTTTTTT. Its protein product is CASSPRLAGNSGELFF.

Worth noting for this clone: This CDR3 is also generated by other DNA sequences in the sample. V usage is TRBV28 and J usage is TRBJ2-7; no definite D call. Germline-derived CDR1 and CDR2 are MDHEN and SYDVKM. Trimming left V 8 bases short and J 2 bases short, with 7 bases between. The CDR3 is 11 amino acids. The CDR3 region is CASRSPYEQYF. CDR3 sequence (DNA): TGTGCCAGCCGGAGTCCCTACGAGCAGTACTTC.

Only one count was recorded for this clone. This chain joins TRBV28 and TRBJ1-4, with D perhaps TRBD1 (6 bases). V lost 8 bases and J lost 9, with 28 bases in between. CDR1 is MDHEN, CDR2 SYDVKM, per germline. The CDR3 is 17 amino acids. CDR3 region: CASGATPSQGRAKKLFF. For the CDR3, the DNA is TGTGCCAGCGGTGCCACCCCCTCACAGGGACGGGCTAAAAAACTGTTTTTT.

This clone turned up a few times. The chain is built from TRBV7-2 and TRBJ2-7, with D unresolved. V lost 5 bases to trimming and J lost 2 bases, with 7 bases between them. This CDR3 is built from 12 residues. The germline CDR1 and CDR2 sequences are SGHTA and FQGNSA. CDR3 coding DNA: TGTGCCAGCAGCCGTGTGACCTACGAGCAGTACTTC. Its protein is CASSRVTYEQYF.

The V call is TRBV18, the J call TRBJ1-5; 9 nucleotides match TRBD1. Per germline, CDR1 KGHSH and CDR2 LQKENI. This CDR3 is built from 18 residues. The junction had 8 bases not matched to a gene; V was cut back by 2 bases and J by 0 bases. The CDR3 DNA reads TGTGCCAGCTCACCATCGGGACAGGGACACACTAGCAATCAGCCCCAGCATTTT. Translated, it gives CASSPSGQGHTSNQPQHF.

V usage is TRBV4-1 and J usage is TRBJ2-3; D is tentatively TRBD1 or TRBD2 (5 bases each). The CDR3 loop spans 17 amino acids. V lost 4 bases and J 6 bases, leaving 23 bases between the germline ends. The germline CDR1 and CDR2 sequences are MGHRA and YSYEKL. CDR3 nucleotides: TGCGCCAGCAGCCCTCGATCCGGGACCTCTCCAGCTGATACGCAGTATTTT. This gives the protein CASSPRSGTSPADTQYF.

The gene calls are TRBV6-1 and TRBJ2-7; perhaps TRBD2 as D (5 bases). Germline lookup yields CDR1 MNHNS and CDR2 SASEGT. The CDR3 covers 14 residues. Trimming shortened V by 6 bases and J by 3 bases, and 15 bases separated the two germline ends. The CDR3 sequence is CASRAGVGFYEQYF. The CDR3 nucleotides read TGTGCCAGCAGGGCGGGCGTCGGCTTCTACGAGCAGTACTTC.

CDR3 loop: CASSGVAGQETQYF. DNA for the CDR3: TGCGCCAGTAGCGGGGTAGCGGGGCAAGAGACCCAGTACTTC. The chain carries TRBV5-1 and TRBJ2-5; TRBD2 aligns across 8 bases. The germline gives CDR1 SGHRS, CDR2 YFSETQ. The CDR3 totals 14 residues. Trimming took 8 bases from V and 2 from J; bases not matched to a gene: 8.

V is TRBV6-4 and J is TRBJ2-4; tentatively, D is TRBD1 or TRBD2 (6 bases each). V lost 4 bases and J lost 10, with 14 bases in between. This CDR3 has 13 amino acids. Germline loops: CDR1 MRHNA, CDR2 SNTAGT. The CDR3 is CASSGDRGGIQYF. DNA of the CDR3: TGTGCCAGCAGTGGTGATCGAGGGGGGATTCAGTACTTC.

This clone was seen a few times. The genes are TRBV11-3 and TRBJ2-2; 8 bases line up with TRBD1. The CDR3 covers 14 residues. Germline V lookup: CDR1 SGHNT, CDR2 YENEEA. With 8 bases clipped from V and 8 bases from J, the junction kept 10 bases outside the gene matches. The CDR3 region is CASRIGQGRGELFF. The CDR3, as DNA: TGTGCCAGCCGAATCGGACAGGGACGGGGGGAGCTGTTTTTT.

The chain combines TRBV6-4 with TRBJ2-1; D is possibly TRBD2 (6 bases). The V gene's germline CDR1 is MRHNA and CDR2 SNTAGT. This CDR3 is built from 15 residues. V lost 5 bases and J lost 7, with 18 bases in between. CDR3 amino acids: CASSTFGGVGNEQFF. The DNA for the CDR3 is TGTGCCAGCAGTACCTTCGGGGGAGTGGGAAATGAGCAGTTCTTC.

The V gene is TRBV7-9, the J gene TRBJ2-5; D may be TRBD1 or TRBD2 (6 bases each). This CDR3 comprises 13 residues. The ends were cut back, 1 base at V and 9 bases at J, with 12 bases in the middle. Per germline, CDR1 SEHNR and CDR2 FQNEAQ (reference sequence). The DNA for the CDR3 is TGTGCCAGCAGCTTAGATGTGGGGGGCTCCCAGTACTTC. The encoded protein is CASSLDVGGSQYF.

The chain uses TRBV4-2 and TRBJ1-5, with D uncertain. Germline V gives CDR1 LGHNA, CDR2 YNFKEQ. This CDR3 is 17 amino acids long. V dropped 3 bases and J dropped 0 bases, with 15 bases sitting between them. The CDR3 here is CASSQGSSAPSNQPQHF. The CDR3 bases are TGTGCCAGCAGCCAGGGGTCCTCCGCGCCTAGCAATCAGCCCCAGCATTTT.

V is TRBV7-3 and J is TRBJ2-7; the match to TRBD2 covers 10 bases. The CDR3 has 17 residues. Germline values: CDR1 SGHTA, CDR2 FQGTGA. The V gene end was trimmed by 2 bases and the J gene end by 2 bases; junction bases not matched to a gene: 9. The CDR3 reads CASSLEPGLAGAYEQYF. As DNA, the CDR3 is TGTGCCAGCAGCTTAGAGCCGGGGCTAGCGGGGGCCTACGAGCAGTACTTC. Combining the CDR3 with reference TRBV7-3 and TRBJ2-7 gives the whole variable domain GAGVSQTPSNKVTEKGKYVELRCDPISGHTALYWYRQSLGQGPEFLIYFQGTGAADDSGLPNDRFFAVRPEGSVSTLKIQRTERGDSAVYLCASSLEPGLAGAYEQYFGPGTRLTVT.

This clone was counted only a few times. The chain combines TRBV25-1 with TRBJ2-3, with D perhaps TRBD2 (5 bases). Germline-derived CDR1 and CDR2 are MGHDK and SYGVNS. Trimming took 6 bases from V and 11 from J, leaving 12 bases between them. This CDR3 is 11 amino acids long. The CDR3 nucleotides are TGTGCCAGCAGGGACTCTATTGGGCAGTATTTT. Protein sequence: CASRDSIGQYF. Variable domain in full (rest from reference TRBV25-1 and TRBJ2-3): EADIYQTPRYLVIGTGKKITLECSQTMGHDKMYWYQQDPGMELHLIHYSYGVNSTEKGDLSSESTVSRIRTEHFPLTLESARPSHTSQYLCASRDSIGQYFGPGTRLTVL.

The V and J genes are TRBV28 and TRBJ1-2; the match to TRBD1 covers 7 bases. Per germline, CDR1 MDHEN and CDR2 SYDVKM. V shed 7 bases and J 0 bases; nucleotides not matched to a gene: 5. CDR3 length: 14 residues. In DNA, the CDR3 is TGTGCCAGCACTTTTGGGACAGCTAACTATGGCTACACCTTC. Protein: CASTFGTANYGYTF.

This chain uses TRBV4-2 with TRBJ2-7; 10 positions match TRBD1. CDR3 length: 15 residues. From germline, CDR1 is LGHNA and CDR2 YNFKEQ. J gave up 2 bases and V 4 bases, and 5 bases lay outside the gene matches. The CDR3 protein is CASSPGQGGTYEQYF. The CDR3 DNA follows: TGTGCCAGCAGCCCCGGACAGGGGGGCACCTACGAGCAGTACTTC.

The chain is built from TRBV7-3 and TRBJ2-3; 8 nucleotides match TRBD2. The CDR3 totals 12 residues. J lost 7 bases, V lost 5 bases, and 2 bases had no gene match. Germline-derived CDR1 and CDR2 are SGHTA and FQGTGA. In DNA form, the CDR3 reads TGTGCCAGCAGCGCGGGGGGTAATACGCAGTATTTT. This codes for CASSAGGNTQYF. Looking up the rest from reference TRBV7-3 and TRBJ2-3 gives the full variable domain: GAGVSQTPSNKVTEKGKYVELRCDPISGHTALYWYRQSLGQGPEFLIYFQGTGAADDSGLPNDRFFAVRPEGSVSTLKIQRTERGDSAVYLCASSAGGNTQYFGPGTRLTVL.

The CDR3 sequence is CASSLWGLKNIQYF. The CDR3, as DNA: TGTGCCAGCAGCCTCTGGGGTTTGAAAAACATTCAGTACTTC. This chain uses TRBV5-6 with TRBJ2-4; D uncertain. Germline V gene sequence: CDR1 SGHDT, CDR2 YYEEEE. V lost 4 bases to trimming and J lost 4 bases, with 12 bases between them. The CDR3 is 14 amino acids.

The CDR3 loop reads CASSLAGGPVNEQFF. Written as DNA, the CDR3 is TGTGCCAGCAGCTTAGCGGGAGGGCCAGTAAATGAGCAGTTCTTC. The chain couples TRBV7-9 to TRBJ2-1; the match to TRBD2 covers 7 bases. The length of the CDR3 is 15 residues. The ends lost 0 bases at V and 7 bases at J; junction bases unmatched: 6. Germline CDR1 and CDR2: SEHNR and FQNEAQ (reference sequence).